Listed here are 10 T cell receptor beta chains from one sample, sequenced in a study of radiotherapy plus CTLA-4 blockade in lung cancer (dated by TCRdb to 2017 to 2018). To prepare the library, the immunoSEQ multiplex PCR assay was applied. TCRdb holds this immuneACCESS table with in-frame rearrangements only. Some clones are missing; in checked studies, unresolved V genes explain under half, and the rest has no known cause. The sample profile shows about 36,000 clones; approximately 72% of them were found once. Around 9.9% of the sample belongs to the ten largest clones. This specimen consisted of peripheral blood, obtained from a patient treated with radiotherapy plus ipilimumab. The receptors come from a human donor with non-small cell lung cancer who had stable disease on radiotherapy plus ipilimumab.

V and J are TRBV6-6 and TRBJ2-5, with D maybe TRBD1 (5 bases). The CDR3 extends over 15 amino acids. The V and J ends lost 4 bases and 4 bases respectively, with 16 bases between them. CDR1 is MNHNY and CDR2 is SVGAGI in the germline V gene (reference sequence). The CDR3 DNA sequence: TGTGCCAGCAGTTCCACTACAGGTCTTCGAGAGACCCAGTACTTC. The encoded protein is CASSSTTGLRETQYF.

The rearrangement links TRBV30 to TRBJ2-6; D gene ambiguous. The CDR3 is 16 amino acids. The V gene lost 0 bases and the J gene lost 5 bases, with 14 bases spanning the gap. Per the germline V gene, CDR1 is GTSNPN and CDR2 is SVGIG (reference sequence). CDR3 nucleotide sequence: TGTGCCTGGAGTGTATGGCGGTCCTTACGGGCCAACGTCCTGACTTTC. As protein: CAWSVWRSLRANVLTF.

V usage is TRBV7-9 and J usage is TRBJ1-1, with D possibly matching TRBD1 (6 bases). Germline V gives CDR1 SEHNR, CDR2 FQNEAQ (reference sequence). The CDR3 length is 17 residues. Trimming removed 0 bases at V and 0 bases at J, with 14 bases between. The CDR3 region is CASSLAGAGSMNTEAFF. The DNA for the CDR3 is TGTGCCAGCAGCTTAGCGGGGGCCGGCAGTATGAACACTGAAGCTTTCTTT.

The chain joins TRBV7-9 to TRBJ1-3; the match to TRBD1 covers 8 bases. V dropped 4 bases and J dropped 1; count of bases not matched to a gene: 12. Germline CDR1 SEHNR, CDR2 FQNEAQ (reference sequence). The length of the CDR3 is 18 residues. This CDR3 reads CASSWPGTGRSSGNTIYF. The CDR3 DNA sequence: TGTGCCAGCAGCTGGCCCGGGACAGGTAGATCGTCTGGAAACACCATATATTTT. Filled out from reference TRBV7-9 and TRBJ1-3, the complete variable domain reads DTGVSQNPRHKITKRGQNVTFRCDPISEHNRLYWYRQTLGQGPEFLTYFQNEAQLEKSRLLSDRFSAERPKGSFSTLEIQRTEQGDSAMYLCASSWPGTGRSSGNTIYFGEGSWLTVV.

The V call is TRBV11-1, the J call TRBJ1-1; D not certain. V was trimmed by 5 bases and J by 12 bases, leaving 19 bases between them. Germline loops: CDR1 SGHAT, CDR2 FQDESV (reference sequence). This CDR3 has 13 residues. This CDR3 reads CASSPRAREVSFF. The CDR3 DNA follows: TGTGCCAGCAGCCCCAGAGCCCGGGAGGTGTCTTTCTTT.

The J gene is TRBJ2-2, the V gene TRBV19; D is unclear. The CDR3 has 13 amino acids. Germline CDR1 and CDR2: LNHDA and SQIVND (reference sequence). Trimming took off 7 bases at V and 5 bases at J, with 11 bases between the two ends. The chain's CDR3 is CASTTANTGELFF. As DNA, the CDR3 is TGTGCCAGTACCACAGCAAATACCGGGGAGCTGTTTTTT. The full variable domain, in which reference TRBV19 and TRBJ2-2 provide the parts outside the CDR3, is DGGITQSPKYLFRKEGQNVTLSCEQNLNHDAMYWYRQDPGQGLRLIYYSQIVNDFQKGDIAEGYSVSREKKESFPLTVTSAQKNPTAFYLCASTTANTGELFFGEGSRLTVL.

The table lists this clone with a count of one. The chain recombines TRBV14 with TRBJ1-2; 7 positions agree with TRBD1. Germline V lookup: CDR1 SGHDN, CDR2 FVKESK. V gave up 1 base and J gave up 4 bases; unmatched junction bases: 6. The CDR3 is 15 residues long. The CDR3 DNA is TGTGCCAGCAGCCAAGGGGTCAGGGGGTTCTATGGCTACACCTTC. This gives the protein CASSQGVRGFYGYTF.

This chain uses TRBV9 with TRBJ2-7; D perhaps matches TRBD1 (6 bases). This CDR3 spans 13 amino acids. Trimming stripped 7 bases from V and 2 bases from J, with 13 bases between. Looked up from germline, CDR1 is SGDLS and CDR2 is YYNGEE. CDR3 coding DNA: TGTGCCAGCGCGCGCGCAGGGGCCTACGAGCAGTACTTC. This sequence encodes CASARAGAYEQYF.

This chain uses TRBV18 with TRBJ1-2; D perhaps matches TRBD1 (5 bases). The CDR3 has 14 amino acids. In germline, CDR1 is KGHSH, CDR2 LQKENI. Trimming pared 4 bases from V and 6 bases from J, leaving 15 bases between. DNA of the CDR3: TGTGCCAGCTCACAACTGGGGCAGCTTGATGGCTACACCTTC. This gives the protein CASSQLGQLDGYTF.

This clone was observed a single time. The CDR3 DNA reads as TGTGCCAGCAGCTTAGGACTAGCGGGGAATGAGCAGTTCTTC. The encoded protein is CASSLGLAGNEQFF. J is TRBJ2-1 and V is TRBV11-1, with 11 positions matching TRBD2. J gave up 7 bases and V 1 base, and 0 bases lay outside the gene matches. This CDR3 spans 14 amino acids. Germline lookup yields CDR1 SGHAT and CDR2 FQDESV (reference sequence). The entire variable domain, with the rest obtained from reference TRBV11-1 and TRBJ2-1, is as follows: EAEVAQSPRYKITEKSQAVAFWCDPISGHATLYWYRQILGQGPELLVQFQDESVVDDSQLPKDRFSAERLKGVDSTLKIQPAELGDSAMYLCASSLGLAGNEQFFGPGTRLTVL.